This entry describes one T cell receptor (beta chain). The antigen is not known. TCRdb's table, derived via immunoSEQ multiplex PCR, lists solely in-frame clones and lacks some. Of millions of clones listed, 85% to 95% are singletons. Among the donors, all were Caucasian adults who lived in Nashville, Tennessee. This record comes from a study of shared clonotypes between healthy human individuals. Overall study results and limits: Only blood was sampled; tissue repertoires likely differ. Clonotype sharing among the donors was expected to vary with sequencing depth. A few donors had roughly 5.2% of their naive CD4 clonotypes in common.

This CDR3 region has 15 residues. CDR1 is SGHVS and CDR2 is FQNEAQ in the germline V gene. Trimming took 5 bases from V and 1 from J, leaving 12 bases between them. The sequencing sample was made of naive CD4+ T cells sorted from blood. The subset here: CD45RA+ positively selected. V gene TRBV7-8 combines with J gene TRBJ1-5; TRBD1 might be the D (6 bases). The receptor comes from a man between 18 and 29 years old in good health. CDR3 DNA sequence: TGTGCCAGCAGCCCCCGGACAGAGAGCAATCAGCCCCAGCATTTT. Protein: CASSPRTESNQPQHF.